This is a list of T cell receptor beta chains from one sample in a study of control samples from healthy donors and cancer patients. TCRdb's copy holds only in-frame clones and misses some; the assay was immunoSEQ multiplex PCR. This table has 190,000 or so clones, 85% to 95% appearing once. Sequencing input: blood. Every receptor here comes from a man younger than 35 in good health. The CDR3 runs from the conserved cysteine through the conserved F or W.

v_gene: TRBV24-1; j_gene: TRBJ2-3; len: 14; CDR3aa: CATGSGGALDTQYF
v_gene: TRBV18; j_gene: TRBJ2-1; len: 15; CDR3aa: CASSPDRNQAHEQFF
v_gene: TRBV24-1; j_gene: TRBJ2-7; len: 18; CDR3aa: CATSLDCSPWATAYEQYF
v_gene: TRBV15; j_gene: TRBJ2-1; len: 16; CDR3aa: CATSRDLGGGAGEQFF
v_gene: TRBV6-5; j_gene: TRBJ2-3; len: 14; CDR3aa: CASSPGASADTQYF
v_gene: TRBV7-8; j_gene: TRBJ2-1; len: 14; CDR3aa: CASSPRGPYNEQFF
v_gene: TRBV7-8; j_gene: TRBJ2-7; len: 14; CDR3aa: CASSLRTAIYEQYF
v_gene: TRBV18; j_gene: TRBJ2-4; len: 14; CDR3aa: CASCLSGQTNIQYF
v_gene: TRBV2; j_gene: TRBJ2-2; len: 17; CDR3aa: CASSDGGRGAYTGELFF
v_gene: TRBV4-1; j_gene: TRBJ2-2; len: 18; CDR3aa: CASSLTSGGASIVGELFF
v_gene: TRBV30; j_gene: TRBJ2-1; len: 12; CDR3aa: CAWNSGGDEQFF
v_gene: TRBV15; j_gene: TRBJ2-3; len: 15; CDR3aa: CATSRDRGRIDTQYF
v_gene: TRBV2; j_gene: TRBJ2-3; len: 15; CDR3aa: CASSEGRESTDTQYF
v_gene: TRBV7-2; j_gene: TRBJ2-7; len: 15; CDR3aa: CASSWMDGYFYEQYF
v_gene: TRBV28; j_gene: TRBJ2-7; len: 15; CDR3aa: CASSPGDASSYEQYF
v_gene: TRBV28; j_gene: TRBJ1-2; len: 13; CDR3aa: CASRTGTGVGYTF
v_gene: TRBV30; j_gene: TRBJ1-6; len: 12; CDR3aa: CAWSRSNSPLHF
v_gene: TRBV4-2; j_gene: TRBJ2-2; len: 18; CDR3aa: CASSQETSGGAPTGELFF
v_gene: TRBV5-5; j_gene: TRBJ1-1; len: 13; CDR3aa: CASSLAGTTEAFF
v_gene: TRBV28; j_gene: TRBJ1-1; len: 15; CDR3aa: CASTSPGGVNTEAFF
v_gene: TRBV14; j_gene: TRBJ1-2; len: 14; CDR3aa: CASSRNHRSYGYTF
v_gene: TRBV25-1; j_gene: TRBJ2-5; len: 13; CDR3aa: CASSEAGRETQYF
v_gene: TRBV24-1; j_gene: TRBJ1-6; len: 19; CDR3aa: CATEPGQGSLSSYNSPLHF
v_gene: TRBV6-6; j_gene: TRBJ2-3; len: 15; CDR3aa: CASSFAGAGEDTQYF
v_gene: TRBV2; j_gene: TRBJ1-4; len: 14; CDR3aa: CASSSTENNEKLFF
v_gene: TRBV19; j_gene: TRBJ1-5; len: 16; CDR3aa: CASSRTGGYSNQPQHF
v_gene: TRBV2; j_gene: TRBJ1-5; len: 13; CDR3aa: CASRVQTNQPQHF
v_gene: TRBV6-5; j_gene: TRBJ2-7; len: 13; CDR3aa: CASVLNPSYEQYF
v_gene: TRBV19; j_gene: TRBJ1-1; len: 14; CDR3aa: CASSIVGRETEAFF
v_gene: TRBV9; j_gene: TRBJ2-1; len: 13; CDR3aa: CASSATPLGEQFF
v_gene: TRBV7-9; j_gene: TRBJ2-7; len: 15; CDR3aa: CASSALDRGTYEQYF
v_gene: TRBV6-4; j_gene: TRBJ2-2; len: 15; CDR3aa: CASSDSGHNTGELFF
v_gene: TRBV12-5; j_gene: TRBJ2-7; len: 14; CDR3aa: CASGLYPRGGEQYF
v_gene: TRBV6-5; j_gene: TRBJ1-1; len: 15; CDR3aa: CASSYSGWGATEAFF
v_gene: TRBV2; j_gene: TRBJ2-3; len: 12; CDR3aa: CASSAGTDTQYF
v_gene: TRBV5-4; j_gene: TRBJ2-5; len: 17; CDR3aa: CASSLGLAGGNQETQYF
v_gene: TRBV5-1; j_gene: TRBJ2-2; len: 15; CDR3aa: CASSLGQGGPGELFF
v_gene: TRBV2; j_gene: TRBJ1-6; len: 15; CDR3aa: CASSDRPGDNSPLHF
v_gene: TRBV27; j_gene: TRBJ2-3; len: 14; CDR3aa: CASSLSVGRDTQYF
v_gene: TRBV19; j_gene: TRBJ1-5; len: 13; CDR3aa: CATGAKGNQPQHF
v_gene: TRBV5-4; j_gene: TRBJ2-3; len: 13; CDR3aa: CASSLPGRDTQYF
v_gene: TRBV5-4; j_gene: TRBJ2-5; len: 15; CDR3aa: CASSFETISGETQYF